Listed below are T cell receptor beta chains from one sample, sequenced in a study of T cell repertoires in cytomegalovirus infection. TCRdb recomputed calls from the reads with MiXCR, one row per CDR3 protein. This table has some 400,000 distinct CDR3 sequences, less than 20% appearing once. Sequencing was carried out using PBMCs. These receptor sequences come from a human donor in good health (CMV status not recorded). Some clones in this sample may be carry-over from other donors' samples. Both conserved end residues are part of each CDR3. The order of the fields is V gene, D gene, clone size, J gene, CDR3 DNA, CDR3 protein. D genes are given only for firm matches. Not all rows give a size; the values are once, few, many and, for expanded clones, a class.

v_call: TRBV7-8; d_call: .; clone_size: many; j_call: TRBJ2-1; cdr3_nt: TGTGCCAGCAGCCCCTTGTCGGACCGACTGGAGGTAAATGAGCAGTTCTTC; cdr3_aa: CASSPLSDRLEVNEQFF
v_call: TRBV6-2/TRBV6-3; d_call: TRBD1; clone_size: many; j_call: TRBJ2-1; cdr3_nt: TGTGCCAGCAGTTACCAAAGCCCACCGACAGGGTCAGAGCAGTTCTTC; cdr3_aa: CASSYQSPPTGSEQFF
v_call: TRBV7-8; d_call: .; clone_size: .; j_call: TRBJ2-7; cdr3_nt: TGTGCCAGCAGCTCCCGTTTCGGGGGCGCCTACGAGCAGTACTTC; cdr3_aa: CASSSRFGGAYEQYF
v_call: TRBV5-1; d_call: TRBD1; clone_size: .; j_call: TRBJ1-2; cdr3_nt: TGCGCCAGCAGCTTGGGCCAGGGGGGGAACTATGGCTACACCTTC; cdr3_aa: CASSLGQGGNYGYTF
v_call: TRBV12-3/TRBV12-4; d_call: .; clone_size: few; j_call: TRBJ1-3; cdr3_nt: TGTGCCAGCAGTTCACCAGGCTTCTCTGGAAACACCATATATTTT; cdr3_aa: CASSSPGFSGNTIYF
v_call: TRBV2; d_call: TRBD1; clone_size: many; j_call: TRBJ1-5; cdr3_nt: TGTGCCAGCAGTGAAGCTGGACAGGGTGATCAGCCCCAGCATTTT; cdr3_aa: CASSEAGQGDQPQHF
v_call: TRBV7-2; d_call: .; clone_size: many; j_call: TRBJ2-1; cdr3_nt: TGTGCCAGCAGCGCGACTAGTTCCTACAATGAGCAGTTCTTC; cdr3_aa: CASSATSSYNEQFF
v_call: TRBV5-6; d_call: TRBD1; clone_size: few; j_call: TRBJ1-2; cdr3_nt: TGTGCCAGCAGCCGGGACAGGGGATTGACTAACTATGGCTACACCTTC; cdr3_aa: CASSRDRGLTNYGYTF
v_call: TRBV5-4; d_call: .; clone_size: many; j_call: TRBJ1-1; cdr3_nt: TGTGCCAGCAGCAACAATTCCGGGACACCCGAAGCTTTCTTT; cdr3_aa: CASSNNSGTPEAFF
v_call: TRBV4-3; d_call: .; clone_size: few; j_call: TRBJ1-5; cdr3_nt: TGCGCCAGCAGCCAAGGGGCTAGGGGCAATCAGCCCCAGCATTTT; cdr3_aa: CASSQGARGNQPQHF
v_call: TRBV29-1; d_call: .; clone_size: few; j_call: TRBJ1-2; cdr3_nt: TGCAGCGTTCAGTGGCGGGGACCTTATGGCTACACCTTC; cdr3_aa: CSVQWRGPYGYTF
v_call: TRBV14; d_call: .; clone_size: .; j_call: TRBJ2-1; cdr3_nt: TGTGCCAGCAGCTCCCAGGTTCTTTATGGTGAGCAGTTCTTC; cdr3_aa: CASSSQVLYGEQFF
v_call: TRBV6-5; d_call: TRBD1; clone_size: .; j_call: TRBJ2-1; cdr3_nt: TGTGCCAGCGGTGAGACAGGGGGCCGGAATGAGCAGTTCTTC; cdr3_aa: CASGETGGRNEQFF
v_call: TRBV18; d_call: .; clone_size: .; j_call: TRBJ1-1; cdr3_nt: TGTGCCAGCTCACCCAGGGGTTGGAACACTGAAGCTTTCTTT; cdr3_aa: CASSPRGWNTEAFF
v_call: TRBV7-2; d_call: TRBD2; clone_size: many; j_call: TRBJ2-5; cdr3_nt: TGTGCCAGCAGCTTACTAGCGGGAGGGGCAGAGACCCAGTACTTC; cdr3_aa: CASSLLAGGAETQYF
v_call: TRBV12-3/TRBV12-4; d_call: .; clone_size: many; j_call: TRBJ1-1; cdr3_nt: TGTGCCAGCAGTTGGGCTAACGGGGACACTGAAGCTTTCTTT; cdr3_aa: CASSWANGDTEAFF
v_call: TRBV7-8; d_call: .; clone_size: many; j_call: TRBJ1-4; cdr3_nt: TGTGCCAGCAGTCTCCCGACAGCCGCTAATGAAAAACTGTTTTTT; cdr3_aa: CASSLPTAANEKLFF
v_call: TRBV18; d_call: .; clone_size: few; j_call: TRBJ1-2; cdr3_nt: TGTGCCAGCTCACCACCGGAAGCAGGGACCTATGGCTACACCTTC; cdr3_aa: CASSPPEAGTYGYTF
v_call: TRBV12-3/TRBV12-4; d_call: .; clone_size: .; j_call: TRBJ1-3; cdr3_nt: TGTGCCAGCAGTATTCACGGGACACCGTTCGGAAACACCATATATTTT; cdr3_aa: CASSIHGTPFGNTIYF
v_call: TRBV7-9; d_call: TRBD2; clone_size: many; j_call: TRBJ2-3; cdr3_nt: TGTGCCAGCAGCTTAGCGACTCTAGCGGGAGGACCAGATACGCAGTATTTT; cdr3_aa: CASSLATLAGGPDTQYF
v_call: TRBV7-2; d_call: TRBD2; clone_size: many; j_call: TRBJ2-7; cdr3_nt: TGTGCCAGCAGCCGTCGGGGGGGCCTATCCCACGAGCAGTACTTC; cdr3_aa: CASSRRGGLSHEQYF